The next 27 T cell receptor beta chains were all read from a single sample in a study of cytomegalovirus exposure and HLA in healthy donors. The PCR was carried out with 60 Vbeta primers and 13 Jbeta primers. The method was immunoSEQ multiplex PCR; TCRdb's version includes in-frame clones alone and lacks a portion of them. The table has fewer than 100,000 clones, 78% seen once. Sequencing was done on a sample of PBMCs. The receptors come from a woman between 55 and 75 years old in good health and CMV-seronegative.

This clone was detected a few times. The V and J genes are TRBV4-3 and TRBJ1-2; the D is unclear. The length of the CDR3 is 14 residues. The V gene lost 0 bases and the J gene lost 4 bases, with 9 bases spanning the gap. Germline loops: CDR1 LGHNA, CDR2 YSLEER. This CDR3 reads CASSQEGATYGYTF. DNA for the CDR3: TGCGCCAGCAGCCAAGAAGGAGCGACCTATGGCTACACCTTC.

The V call is TRBV19, the J call TRBJ2-1; 11 bases align to TRBD2. This CDR3 has 14 amino acids. Trimming took 6 bases from V and 7 from J; bases not matched to a gene: 5. The germline V gene encodes CDR1 LNHDA and CDR2 SQIVND (reference sequence). CDR3 sequence reads: CASSTSGSYNEQFF. The CDR3 DNA reads as TGTGCCAGTAGCACTAGCGGGAGTTATAATGAGCAGTTCTTC.

The chain employs TRBV25-1 and TRBJ2-2; 7 nucleotides line up with TRBD2. This CDR3 region has 16 residues. Trimming removed 4 bases from V and 1 base from J; junction bases left unmatched: 6. The germline V gene has CDR1 MGHDK and CDR2 SYGVNS. The CDR3 reads CASSVREGRNTGELFF. CDR3 sequence (DNA): TGTGCCAGCAGTGTGAGGGAGGGGAGGAACACCGGGGAGCTGTTTTTT.

The chain employs TRBV5-1 and TRBJ2-2; D is ambiguous. Trimming stripped 0 bases from V and 1 base from J, with 7 bases between. The CDR3 sequence is 15 residues long. The germline V gene has CDR1 SGHRS and CDR2 YFSETQ. The CDR3 DNA reads TGCGCCAGCAGCTTGGGACTCTTGAACACCGGGGAGCTGTTTTTT. It translates to CASSLGLLNTGELFF. Looking up the rest from reference TRBV5-1 and TRBJ2-2 gives the full variable domain: KAGVTQTPRYLIKTRGQQVTLSCSPISGHRSVSWYQQTPGQGLQFLFEYFSETQRNKGNFPGRFSGRQFSNSRSEMNVSTLELGDSALYLCASSLGLLNTGELFFGEGSRLTVL.

Of note for this clone: The identical CDR3 is also encoded by other nucleotide sequences in the sample. The chain employs TRBV15 and TRBJ1-4; no definite D call. Trimming took 0 bases from V and 0 from J, leaving 8 bases between them. The CDR3 length is 16 residues. Germline lookup yields CDR1 LNHNV and CDR2 YYDKDF (reference sequence). The CDR3 here is CATSREAGATNEKLFF. For the CDR3, the DNA is TGTGCCACCAGCAGAGAGGCAGGTGCAACTAATGAAAAACTGTTTTTT.

The genes are TRBV6-5 and TRBJ1-1; D not resolved. This CDR3 spans 11 amino acids. Trimming removed 6 bases at V and 7 bases at J, with 9 bases between. Germline V gene sequence: CDR1 MNHEY, CDR2 SVGAGI. The CDR3 is CASRGLSEAFF. The CDR3 DNA sequence: TGTGCCAGCAGAGGACTTAGTGAAGCTTTCTTT.

This clone was observed a handful of times. The chain joins TRBV2 to TRBJ1-4, with TRBD1 identical over 8 bases. The CDR3 is 14 residues long. The junction had 7 bases not matched to a gene; V was cut back by 7 bases and J by 6 bases. The germline V gene encodes CDR1 SNHLY and CDR2 FYNNEI. CDR3 nucleotide sequence: TGTGCCAGCATCTCGGGACAGGCTTATGAAAAACTGTTTTTT. It yields the protein CASISGQAYEKLFF.

This clone was observed a few times. The chain links TRBV28 to TRBJ1-2, with D perhaps matching TRBD1 (5 bases). The CDR3 has 13 residues. Germline-derived CDR1 and CDR2 are MDHEN and SYDVKM. Deletions cut 6 bases from V and 3 bases from J, with 11 bases between. The CDR3 DNA reads as TGTGCCAGCAGACCAGGGTCTGACTATGGCTACACCTTC. Its protein is CASRPGSDYGYTF.

The rearrangement uses TRBV27 and TRBJ1-6; 9 bases are shared with TRBD1. This CDR3 has 17 residues. Germline V CDR1 and CDR2: MNHEY, SMNVEV (reference sequence). Trimming cost V 6 bases and J 10 bases; bases outside gene matches: 16. The CDR3 spells CASRARDRVTLESPLHF. CDR3 sequence (DNA): TGTGCCAGCAGGGCCCGGGACAGGGTTACTTTAGAATCACCCCTCCACTTT.

The chain recombines TRBV7-6 with TRBJ1-6; D gene unclear. Germline V gives CDR1 SGHVS, CDR2 FNYEAQ. This CDR3 is built from 13 residues. V lost 2 bases to trimming and J lost 13 bases, with 12 bases between them. The CDR3 loop is CASSLSFPGPLHF. CDR3 nucleotide sequence: TGTGCCAGCAGCTTATCATTCCCGGGGCCCCTCCACTTT.

The rearrangement links TRBV30 to TRBJ1-4; D remains ambiguous. V was pared by 2 bases and J by 7 bases, with 20 bases between. The germline CDR1 and CDR2 sequences are GTSNPN and SVGIG (reference sequence). The CDR3 runs to 16 residues. Here the CDR3 reads CAWSPASAPRGEKLFF. The DNA of the CDR3 is TGTGCCTGGAGTCCAGCGTCGGCCCCAAGAGGTGAAAAACTGTTTTTT.

This chain uses TRBV4-3 with TRBJ1-1, with D possibly TRBD1 on 5 matching bases. This CDR3 has 16 residues. V gave up 0 bases and J gave up 2 bases, with 13 bases separating them. The germline CDR1 and CDR2 sequences are LGHNA and YSLEER. The CDR3 DNA reads TGCGCCAGCAGCCAAGATCTGGGCAGGGTTAACACTGAAGCTTTCTTT. Translated: CASSQDLGRVNTEAFF.

The gene calls are TRBV7-2 and TRBJ1-1; D remains unclear. CDR1 and CDR2 from the germline V gene are SGHTA and FQGNSA. The CDR3 spans 12 residues. V was cut by 7 bases and J by 1 base, with 7 bases left in between. DNA of the CDR3: TGTGCCAGCAAGCGAGCGAACACTGAAGCTTTCTTT. It encodes CASKRANTEAFF.

Only one count was recorded for this clone. The genes are TRBV28 and TRBJ1-5; 7 bases agree with TRBD1. CDR3 length equals 16 residues. The ends lost 4 bases at V and 5 bases at J; junction bases unmatched: 11. Germline CDR1 MDHEN, CDR2 SYDVKM. The CDR3 DNA is TGTGCCAGCAGTTCTAAAGGACAGGTGGTGCATCAGCCCCAGCATTTT. Its protein is CASSSKGQVVHQPQHF. The full variable domain, rest sourced from reference TRBV28 and TRBJ1-5, is DVKVTQSSRYLVKRTGEKVFLECVQDMDHENMFWYRQDPGLGLRLIYFSYDVKMKEKGDIPEGYSVSREKKERFSLILESASTNQTSMYLCASSSKGQVVHQPQHFGDGTRLSIL.

The chain joins TRBV5-1 to TRBJ1-5; D not certain. The CDR3 is made up of 14 amino acids. Germline CDR1 reads SGHRS; CDR2 reads YFSETQ. Trimming shortened V by 0 bases and J by 7 bases, and 11 bases separated the two germline ends. Written as DNA, the CDR3 is TGCGCCAGCAGCTTGGAGGCGGGAAACCAGCCCCAGCATTTT. Its protein is CASSLEAGNQPQHF.

The chain combines TRBV7-2 with TRBJ1-5, with D maybe TRBD1 (5 bases). The CDR3 consists of 17 residues. The germline CDR1 and CDR2 sequences are SGHTA and FQGNSA. Between the trimmed V and J ends, which lost 1 base and 2 bases, there was a span of 15 bases. The chain's CDR3 is CASSLGRGSTGNQPQHF. The DNA of the CDR3 is TGTGCCAGCAGCTTAGGACGGGGGTCCACGGGCAATCAGCCCCAGCATTTT.

The rearrangement links TRBV5-1 to TRBJ2-2; TRBD2 aligns across 11 bases. From germline, CDR1 is SGHRS and CDR2 YFSETQ. V trimming: 1 base; J trimming: 7 bases; junction bases outside the gene matches: 6. The CDR3 has 16 residues. CDR3 DNA: TGCGCCAGCAGCTTGTTAGCGGGAGGGCCTGGCGGGGAGCTGTTTTTT. It translates to CASSLLAGGPGGELFF.

The chain recombines TRBV6-5 with TRBJ1-1; 8 positions match TRBD1. CDR3 size: 15 residues. V was pared by 0 bases and J by 6 bases, with 6 bases of the junction left unmatched. Germline V gene data show CDR1 as MNHEY and CDR2 as SVGAGI. CDR3 DNA: TGTGCCAGCAGTTACTCCGGGACAGGTTCATCTGAAGCTTTCTTT. Its protein product is CASSYSGTGSSEAFF.

V gene TRBV30 combines with J gene TRBJ1-4; 11 bases fit TRBD1. The CDR3 extends over 14 amino acids. The germline CDR1 and CDR2 sequences are GTSNPN and SVGIG (reference sequence). With V trimmed by 2 bases and J by 8 bases, 4 bases remained unmatched. CDR3 loop: CAWSPGTGGEKLFF. The CDR3 DNA sequence: TGTGCCTGGAGTCCCGGGACAGGGGGAGAAAAACTGTTTTTT.

The chain is built from TRBV28 and TRBJ1-1; maybe TRBD1 (5 bases). The V end was cut by 2 bases, the J end by 2 bases, with 9 bases between. The CDR3 totals 14 residues. Germline V gene sequence: CDR1 MDHEN, CDR2 SYDVKM. CDR3 in amino acids: CASSLVRANTEAFF. The CDR3 DNA follows: TGTGCCAGCAGTTTAGTCAGGGCTAACACTGAAGCTTTCTTT.

This sequence joins TRBV6-1 and TRBJ2-1, with 11 bases lining up with TRBD2. Germline assignment: CDR1 MNHNS and CDR2 SASEGT. The V and J ends lost 1 base and 5 bases, in that order; junction bases with no gene match: 1. The CDR3 is made up of 15 amino acids. CDR3 nucleotides: TGTGCCAGCAGTGAAGGACTAGCGGGACACAATGAGCAGTTCTTC. Protein: CASSEGLAGHNEQFF.

The CDR3 sequence: CASSLDLRANNNSPLHF. CDR3 DNA: TGCGCCAGCAGCTTGGACCTCAGGGCTAACAATAATTCACCCCTCCACTTT. The chain has TRBV5-1 and TRBJ1-6; possible D gene TRBD1, 5 bases. Germline values: CDR1 SGHRS, CDR2 YFSETQ. The CDR3 runs to 17 residues. The V gene lost 0 bases and the J gene lost 5 bases, with 15 bases spanning the gap.

This clone turned up a few times. The chain links TRBV7-9 to TRBJ2-5, with D perhaps matching TRBD2 (6 bases). CDR1 and CDR2 from the germline V gene are SEHNR and FQNEAQ (reference sequence). Trimming removed 0 bases from V and 3 bases from J, with 11 bases in between. The CDR3 length is 15 residues. CDR3 in DNA: TGTGCCAGCAGCTTAGCGGGGACTGGGAAAGAGACCCAGTACTTC. Protein product: CASSLAGTGKETQYF.

This clone was seen more than once but under ten times. The gene calls are TRBV6-5 and TRBJ2-3; tentatively, D is TRBD1 (6 bases). Trimming pared 6 bases from V and 1 base from J, leaving 8 bases between. This CDR3 region has 13 residues. The germline V gene has CDR1 MNHEY and CDR2 SVGAGI. The CDR3 sequence: CASRDSGTDTQYF. For the CDR3, the DNA is TGTGCCAGCAGGGACAGCGGCACAGATACGCAGTATTTT.

This clone was recorded a few times. This sequence joins TRBV13 and TRBJ2-3; TRBD1 matches 7 bases. The germline CDR1 and CDR2 sequences are PRHDT and FYEKMQ (reference sequence). The junction had 11 bases not matched to a gene; V was cut back by 6 bases and J by 2 bases. This CDR3 region has 16 residues. CDR3 bases: TGTGCCAGCAGTAGTACCTACAGGGGTTCCACAGATACGCAGTATTTT. This codes for CASSSTYRGSTDTQYF. Based on the CDR3 plus reference TRBV13 and TRBJ2-3, the full variable domain is AAGVIQSPRHLIKEKRETATLKCYPIPRHDTVYWYQQGPGQDPQFLISFYEKMQSDKGSIPDRFSAQQFSDYHSELNMSSLELGDSALYFCASSSTYRGSTDTQYFGPGTRLTVL.

The V call is TRBV10-1, the J call TRBJ2-1, with TRBD2 as a possible D gene (6 bases). V lost 3 bases to trimming and J lost 12 bases, with 12 bases between them. Germline-derived CDR1 and CDR2 are WNHNN and SYGVQD (reference sequence). The CDR3 loop spans 12 amino acids. CDR3 sequence reads: CASSDGGEAQFF. CDR3 nucleotide sequence: TGCGCCAGCAGTGACGGCGGGGAGGCGCAGTTCTTC.

This chain uses TRBV28 with TRBJ2-5; D is perhaps TRBD1 (7 bases). CDR3 length: 14 residues. The germline V gene has CDR1 MDHEN and CDR2 SYDVKM. Trimming cost V 6 bases and J 2 bases, with 13 bases left between them. CDR3: CASRQGGSQETQYF. The CDR3 bases are TGTGCCAGCAGGCAGGGGGGTTCACAAGAGACCCAGTACTTC.